The subject of this entry is one TCR beta chain. The CDR3 consists of 15 residues. TCRdb reprocessed the 5' RACE reads and keeps a single row for each CDR3 protein, giving no DNA. The sample's table shows more than 300,000 distinct CDR3 sequences. The data belong to a study of monozygotic twins with inflammatory bowel disease. This chain connects TRBV12-3 or TRBV12-4 to TRBJ2-1; with no DNA, the TCRdb D assignment of TRBD1 cannot be verified. The sample was blood. The clonotype comes from a human donor with ulcerative colitis or Crohn's disease, or a healthy co-twin of an affected twin (not recorded which). The CDR3 here is CASSPGASIYNEQFF.